This T cell receptor beta chain was retrieved from a study of blood T cell repertoires in COVID-19. The protocol was immunoSEQ multiplex PCR, while the TCRdb copy is restricted to in-frame clones and leaves out a portion. The data hold approximately 180,000 clones, with around 80% observed a single time. This clone is a singleton in its sample. This CDR3 has 10 residues. Germline V gene data show CDR1 as MDHEN and CDR2 as SYDVKM. The V end lost 6 bases, the J end lost 12 bases, and 9 bases lay between the germline ends. The receptor's source is a woman aged 70-85 years with acute or convalescent COVID-19. The sequenced material came from peripheral blood. The chain links TRBV28 to TRBJ1-5; D unresolved. This chain's CDR3 is CASSMTLQHF. In nucleotides, the CDR3 is TGTGCCAGCAGCATGACTCTCCAGCATTTT.